This TCR beta chain was obtained from a study of CD8+ T cells in alopecia areata. Overall study: The drug, oral tofacitinib, was given to treated patients at 5 to 10 mg twice daily. Study results and limitations: Scalp samples also contribute reads from the resident alphabeta T cells found in normal skin.

RNA extraction and reverse transcription yielded cDNA as sequencing template. Generated by immunoSEQ multiplex PCR, the TCRdb table keeps only in-frame clones and is missing some. The data hold some 180,000 clones, with over 55% observed a single time. Points on this clone: As yet, its antigen is unknown.

V was trimmed by 8 bases and J by 2 bases, leaving 9 bases between them. This CDR3 is 12 amino acids long. Germline V gene lookup returns CDR1 MNHNY and CDR2 SVGAGI (reference sequence). Peripheral blood and lesional scalp punch biopsies came from alopecia areata patients. This chain connects TRBV6-6 to TRBJ1-2, with D tentatively TRBD1 (5 bases). The source of this sequence is a human donor with alopecia areata. Specimen: CD4+ T cells sorted from blood, collected at week 0. The CDR3 reads CASRGENYGYTF. CDR3 DNA sequence: TGTGCCAGCCGGGGCGAGAACTATGGCTACACCTTC.